This is a list of T cell receptor beta chains from one sample in a study of T cells after yellow fever vaccination. In TCRdb, the 5' RACE reads were re-called with MiXCR into one record per CDR3 protein. The data show 500,000 to 650,000 distinct CDR3 sequences, with less than 15% seen just once and more than 12% held by the top ten. This sample comprised PBMCs, obtained on the day of the yellow fever booster vaccination. These receptors originate from a man under 40 who received the YFV17D yellow fever vaccine. CDR3s include the opening cysteine and the closing phenylalanine or tryptophan. The D gene is left open where the match is weak. The size of a clone is reported for some rows only, either as once, few or many, or as a class for expanded clones.

V	D	size	J	CDR3	DNA
TRBV19	TRBD1	NA	TRBJ1-5	CASSIRGKQPQHF	TGTGCCAGTAGTATCAGGGGGAAGCAGCCCCAGCATTTT
TRBV12-3/TRBV12-4	NA	few	TRBJ1-1	CASSLAGSRTEAFF	TGTGCCAGCAGTTTGGCGGGTTCGCGGACTGAAGCTTTCTTT
TRBV12-3/TRBV12-4	TRBD2	NA	TRBJ2-1	CASRVTSGGPYNEQFF	TGTGCCAGCAGAGTCACTAGCGGGGGGCCCTACAATGAGCAGTTCTTC
TRBV7-2	NA	NA	TRBJ2-3	CASSLAGVVTQYF	TGTGCCAGCAGCTTAGCGGGAGTTGTTACGCAGTATTTT
TRBV29-1	TRBD2	NA	TRBJ2-1	CSAGTTSYNEQFF	TGCAGCGCCGGGACTACTTCCTACAATGAGCAGTTCTTC
TRBV11-2	TRBD2	NA	TRBJ2-7	CASSALRTSGFPPYNEQYF	TGTGCCAGCAGCGCGTTGCGAACTAGCGGTTTTCCCCCCTATAACGAGCAGTACTTC
TRBV28	TRBD1	few	TRBJ1-5	CASSLRGQGNQPQHF	TGTGCCAGCAGTTTACGGGGACAGGGTAATCAGCCCCAGCATTTT
TRBV15	TRBD2	NA	TRBJ2-3	CATSDPGLGTDTQYF	TGTGCCACCAGCGATCCGGGACTAGGCACAGATACGCAGTATTTT
TRBV7-2	NA	few	TRBJ2-6	CASRPPPGANVLTF	TGTGCCAGCAGGCCCCCCCCTGGGGCCAACGTCCTGACTTTC
TRBV19	TRBD1	NA	TRBJ1-2	CASISGTGIGYTF	TGTGCCAGCATCTCCGGGACAGGGATTGGCTACACCTTC
TRBV12-3/TRBV12-4	NA	few	TRBJ1-2	CASSPRGVGYGYTF	TGTGCCAGCAGTCCACGGGGCGTAGGCTATGGCTACACCTTC
TRBV28	NA	NA	TRBJ2-7	CASNRDQVAYEQYF	TGTGCCTCCAACCGGGATCAGGTCGCCTACGAGCAGTACTTC
TRBV19	TRBD2	NA	TRBJ2-2	CASRELAGRVTGELFF	TGTGCCAGCCGTGAACTAGCGGGGAGGGTCACCGGGGAGCTGTTTTTT
TRBV28	TRBD2	NA	TRBJ2-1	CASRPTSGRAYNEQFF	TGTGCCAGCAGACCTACTAGCGGGAGGGCCTACAATGAGCAGTTCTTC
TRBV18	TRBD1	NA	TRBJ1-4	CASSNRGANEKLFF	TGTGCCAGCTCAAACAGGGGTGCAAATGAAAAACTGTTTTTT
TRBV19	NA	NA	TRBJ2-5	CASSMEPQETQYF	TGTGCCAGTAGTATGGAACCCCAAGAGACCCAGTACTTC
TRBV6-2/TRBV6-3	NA	few	TRBJ1-2	CASVGLDYGYTF	TGTGCCAGCGTTGGGCTCGACTATGGCTACACCTTC
TRBV11-2	TRBD2	few	TRBJ2-3	CASRETSSGGPWDTQYF	TGTGCCAGCAGAGAGACCAGTAGCGGGGGGCCTTGGGATACGCAGTATTTT
TRBV4-3	TRBD2	few	TRBJ2-3	CASSQWNSGNTDTQYF	TGCGCCAGCAGCCAATGGAATAGCGGGAACACAGATACGCAGTATTTT
TRBV28	NA	NA	TRBJ2-7	CASKAPSGEQYF	TGTGCCAGCAAGGCCCCCTCGGGGGAGCAGTACTTC
TRBV29-1	NA	few	TRBJ1-3	CSVEDQPANSGNTIYF	TGCAGCGTTGAAGATCAGCCCGCGAACTCTGGAAACACCATATATTTT
TRBV9	TRBD2	few	TRBJ2-2	CASSVALAGVTGELFF	TGTGCCAGCAGCGTAGCGCTAGCGGGAGTCACCGGGGAGCTGTTTTTT
TRBV6-6	NA	NA	TRBJ2-5	CASAGQETQYF	TGTGCCTCCGCGGGGCAAGAGACCCAGTACTTC
TRBV10-2	TRBD2	NA	TRBJ2-3	CASSAGTSVEGTDTQYF	TGCGCCAGCAGTGCCGGGACTAGCGTTGAGGGCACAGATACGCAGTATTTT
TRBV7-3	NA	few	TRBJ1-3	CASSPAAVPPGNTIYF	TGTGCCAGCAGCCCTGCCGCGGTCCCGCCTGGAAACACCATATATTTT
TRBV7-2	TRBD2	NA	TRBJ2-7	CASSLVVGSGGQYF	TGTGCCAGCAGCTTAGTTGTGGGAAGCGGGGGGCAGTACTTC
TRBV15	TRBD2	NA	TRBJ2-1	CATRWSRTSGTNEQFF	TGTGCCACCAGGTGGAGTCGGACTAGCGGGACCAATGAGCAGTTCTTC
TRBV19	TRBD1	NA	TRBJ1-1	CASSTPTGDMIGGTEAFF	TGTGCCAGTAGTACTCCGACAGGGGATATGATTGGTGGCACTGAAGCTTTCTTT
TRBV19	NA	NA	TRBJ2-3	CASSTTRGSTDTQYF	TGTGCCAGTAGTACGACCCGGGGATCCACAGATACGCAGTATTTT
TRBV6-1	TRBD1	few	TRBJ1-2	CASSTGTGDGYTF	TGTGCCAGCAGTACCGGGACAGGGGATGGCTACACCTTC
TRBV7-2	NA	many	TRBJ2-3	CASSPGGVKYF	TGTGCCAGCAGCCCCGGAGGGGTGAAGTATTTT
TRBV4-1	NA	many	TRBJ2-5	CASSHPRDKETQYF	TGCGCCAGCAGCCATCCCCGGGACAAAGAGACCCAGTACTTC
TRBV14	NA	many	TRBJ2-3	CASSTMGSSTDTQYF	TGTGCCAGCAGTACGATGGGTTCTTCCACAGATACGCAGTATTTT
TRBV7-6	NA	few	TRBJ2-1	CASSQNRDGEENEQFF	TGTGCCAGCAGCCAAAACCGGGACGGCGAAGAGAATGAGCAGTTCTTC
TRBV24-1	NA	NA	TRBJ1-1	CATSDLQQGDHNTEAFF	TGTGCCACCAGTGATTTGCAACAGGGTGATCATAACACTGAAGCTTTCTTT
TRBV12-3/TRBV12-4	NA	few	TRBJ2-1	CASSVHWYNEQFF	TGTGCCAGCAGCGTACACTGGTACAATGAGCAGTTCTTC
TRBV14	NA	few	TRBJ2-3	CASSHRRSTDTQYF	TGTGCCAGCAGCCACAGGCGGAGCACAGATACGCAGTATTTT
TRBV29-1	NA	few	TRBJ2-5	CSEGGRETQYF	TGCAGCGAAGGGGGAAGGGAGACCCAGTACTTC
TRBV19	TRBD1	few	TRBJ1-2	CASRTGQGALYGYTF	TGTGCCAGTAGAACGGGACAGGGGGCTCTCTATGGCTACACCTTC
TRBV9	TRBD2	NA	TRBJ2-3	CASSVSGRAADGTQYF	TGTGCCAGCAGCGTTAGTGGGAGGGCCGCCGATGGTACGCAGTATTTT
TRBV20-1	NA	NA	TRBJ1-2	CSASVGAYGYTF	TGCAGTGCTAGTGTGGGGGCCTATGGCTACACCTTC
TRBV30	NA	few	TRBJ2-2	CAWSVPGLPNTGELFF	TGTGCCTGGAGTGTACCGGGACTGCCGAACACCGGGGAGCTGTTTTTT
TRBV18	TRBD2	few	TRBJ2-1	CASSPQAAGGYNEQFF	TGTGCCAGCTCGCCTCAGGCCGCGGGAGGCTACAATGAGCAGTTCTTC
TRBV5-6	NA	NA	TRBJ2-7	CASSPPGPRPYEQYF	TGTGCCAGCAGCCCACCGGGACCGCGGCCCTACGAGCAGTACTTC
TRBV7-2	NA	few	TRBJ2-1	CASSFGLAKAFF	TGTGCCAGCAGCTTCGGTCTAGCCAAGGCGTTCTTC
TRBV5-1	NA	NA	TRBJ1-3	CASSPGHSGNTIYF	TGCGCCAGCAGCCCCGGTCACTCTGGAAACACCATATATTTT
TRBV7-8	TRBD1	few	TRBJ1-2	CASSLDRGQGYTF	TGTGCCAGCAGCTTGGACAGGGGACAAGGCTACACCTTC
TRBV6-5	NA	NA	TRBJ1-1	CASSYDGRGEAFF	TGTGCCAGCAGTTACGACGGGAGGGGTGAAGCTTTCTTT
TRBV19	NA	few	TRBJ1-5	CASTSEYQPQHF	TGTGCCAGTACTTCTGAGTATCAGCCCCAGCATTTT
TRBV25-1	NA	few	TRBJ1-6	CASSEDLTLHF	TGTGCCAGCAGTGAGGACCTGACCCTCCACTTT
TRBV30	NA	NA	TRBJ2-7	CAAFVLGKSFGAAYEQYF	TGTGCCGCCTTTGTCCTGGGGAAAAGTTTTGGCGCGGCCTACGAGCAGTACTTC
TRBV4-3	NA	NA	TRBJ1-2	CASSRTGTLDSYGYTF	TGCGCCAGCAGCCGTACCGGGACCCTAGATAGCTATGGCTACACCTTC
TRBV20-1	TRBD2	NA	TRBJ2-2	CSARGGLAGVPGELFF	TGCAGTGCTAGGGGAGGACTAGCGGGAGTTCCCGGGGAGCTGTTTTTT
TRBV4-3	NA	few	TRBJ1-2	CASSQPGAKGGYTF	TGCGCCAGCAGCCAACCCGGGGCAAAGGGTGGCTACACCTTC
TRBV5-4	NA	NA	TRBJ2-7	CASSLGHGMDYEQYF	TGTGCCAGCAGCTTGGGGCATGGGATGGACTACGAGCAGTACTTC
TRBV4-3	TRBD2	NA	TRBJ2-5	CASSQEGSGRGETQYF	TGCGCCAGCAGCCAAGAAGGCAGCGGGAGGGGAGAGACCCAGTACTTC
TRBV29-1	TRBD1	NA	TRBJ1-5	CSVTGVGNQTQHF	TGCAGCGTGACAGGGGTCGGCAATCAGACCCAGCATTTT